Shown below are 14 T cell receptor beta chains from a single sample sequenced in a study of blood T cells in healthy people across ages. A second roughly 6 to 12 cycle PCR used barcoded and J-beta primers. TCRdb analysed the 5' RACE reads with MiXCR anew, one entry per CDR3 protein. The repertoire includes 650,000 to 1,000,000 distinct CDR3 sequences, 35% to 50% of them detected once, and around 18% sits in the top ten. Sequencing used blood. The origin of the receptors is an elderly man in good health.

This clonotype has a single count. This chain links TRBV29-1 with TRBJ2-1; the D is unclear. The CDR3 extends over 13 amino acids. Per the germline V gene, CDR1 is SQVTM and CDR2 is ANQGSEA. Trimming removed 0 bases from V and 6 bases from J, with 9 bases in between. The CDR3 protein is CSVEERIPNEQFF. The DNA of the CDR3 is TGCAGCGTTGAAGAGCGTATTCCCAATGAGCAGTTCTTC.

V gene TRBV20-1 combines with J gene TRBJ2-3; TRBD2 might be the D (7 bases). The germline CDR1 and CDR2 sequences are DFQATT and SNEGSKA (reference sequence). The CDR3 extends over 15 amino acids. V shed 5 bases and J shed 5 bases, with 20 bases lying between them. DNA of the CDR3: TGCAGTGCTCTGGGGGGGGCGGACCTAGGAGATACGCAGTATTTT. It specifies CSALGGADLGDTQYF.

The chain joins TRBV5-6 to TRBJ2-5; 10 bases fit TRBD2. This CDR3 is 15 amino acids long. Germline CDR1 SGHDT, CDR2 YYEEEE. V trimming: 4 bases; J trimming: 0 bases; junction bases outside the gene matches: 3. CDR3 in amino acids: CASSLLAGYQETQYF. The CDR3 bases are TGTGCCAGCAGCCTACTAGCGGGGTACCAAGAGACCCAGTACTTC.

The V and J genes are TRBV7-2 and TRBJ2-1; 7 nucleotides agree with TRBD2. Germline V gene data show CDR1 as SGHTA and CDR2 as FQGNSA. The CDR3 totals 15 residues. V was pared by 4 bases and J by 7 bases, with 10 bases of the junction left unmatched. The CDR3 spells CASSSFGTSVNEQFF. The CDR3 nucleotides read TGTGCCAGCAGCTCATTTGGTACTAGCGTGAATGAGCAGTTCTTC.

The gene calls are TRBV10-3 and TRBJ2-5; D unclear. TRBJ2-7 matches the DNA end more closely, so the J call is doubtful. Germline assignment: CDR1 ENHRY and CDR2 SYGVKD. The CDR3 spans 11 residues. CDR3 nucleotides: TGTGCCATCAGTGACGGTCACGAGCAGTACTTC. As protein: CAISDGHEQYF.

This clonotype was seen repeatedly, ten times or more. The V call is TRBV27, the J call TRBJ2-7; 9 nucleotides match TRBD2. There are 17 residues in the CDR3. V lost 5 bases to trimming and J lost 4 bases; unmatched junction nucleotides: 15. Germline V gives CDR1 MNHEY, CDR2 SMNVEV (reference sequence). Here the CDR3 reads CASSPNYRLAGDYEQYF. In DNA form, the CDR3 reads TGTGCCAGCAGTCCGAATTATAGATTAGCGGGAGATTACGAGCAGTACTTC.

V is TRBV29-1 and J is TRBJ2-1; 8 nucleotides agree with TRBD2. The CDR3 is 13 amino acids. Germline CDR1 reads SQVTM; CDR2 reads ANQGSEA. With 4 bases clipped from V and 9 bases from J, the junction kept 8 bases outside the gene matches. The DNA for the CDR3 is TGCAGCGTTGCTAGCGGGTTTGGTAGTGAGCAGTTCTTC. Protein product: CSVASGFGSEQFF.

V usage is TRBV27 and J usage is TRBJ2-3, with 7 bases fitting TRBD2. The CDR3 runs 14 residues. The V and J ends lost 5 bases and 7 bases, in that order; junction bases with no gene match: 9. In germline, CDR1 is MNHEY, CDR2 SMNVEV (reference sequence). The CDR3 sequence: CASSLAARSYTQYF. In DNA form, the CDR3 reads TGTGCCAGCAGTCTAGCGGCTAGGAGTTATACGCAGTATTTT.

There are a few counts of this clonotype. The CDR3 loop reads CASGLGRYKADTQYF. The CDR3, as DNA: TGTGCCAGCGGATTGGGAAGGTATAAGGCAGATACGCAGTATTTT. The chain employs TRBV7-2 and TRBJ2-3; D ambiguous. CDR1 and CDR2 (germline): SGHTA, FQGNSA. The CDR3 totals 15 residues. Trimming took off 8 bases at V and 4 bases at J, with 19 bases between the two ends.

This clonotype was detected ten times or more. The chain combines TRBV29-1 with TRBJ2-1; 12 bases agree with TRBD1. CDR3 length: 15 residues. Germline assignment: CDR1 SQVTM and CDR2 ANQGSEA. The J segment lost 3 bases and the V segment lost 7 bases, leaving 7 bases of the junction unmatched. The CDR3 region has the DNA TGCAGCGCTGAGGGACAGGGGGCTGACTACAATGAGCAGTTCTTC. It codes for CSAEGQGADYNEQFF.

This chain joins TRBV7-2 and TRBJ2-3, with D perhaps matching TRBD1 (5 bases). The CDR3 covers 13 residues. The germline V gene has CDR1 SGHTA and CDR2 FQGNSA. Trimming left V 4 bases short and J 4 bases short, with 9 bases between. The CDR3 protein is CASSSGLSDTQYF. The CDR3 DNA reads as TGTGCCAGCAGCTCAGGGCTGTCAGATACGCAGTATTTT.

This clonotype was picked up many times. V usage is TRBV5-4 and J usage is TRBJ2-1; TRBD2 matches 13 bases. The CDR3 runs 15 residues. Germline-derived CDR1 and CDR2 are SGHNT and YYREEE (reference sequence). Trimming at V came to 4 bases and at J to 5 bases, leaving 3 bases not matched to a gene. The CDR3: CASSRGLAGNNEQFF. In DNA, the CDR3 is TGTGCCAGCAGCCGGGGACTAGCGGGAAACAATGAGCAGTTCTTC.

This clonotype was observed a handful of times. The rearrangement joins TRBV9 to TRBJ2-5, with TRBD1 as a possible D gene (6 bases). With 3 bases removed from V and 4 bases from J, the gap between germline ends came to 10 bases. Germline CDR1 is SGDLS and CDR2 is YYNGEE. This CDR3 has 13 amino acids. The CDR3: CASSEGEIETQYF. Written as DNA, the CDR3 is TGTGCCAGCAGCGAGGGGGAGATAGAGACCCAGTACTTC.

The chain carries TRBV4-3 and TRBJ1-2; no reliable D call. Deletions cut 0 bases from V and 4 bases from J, with 21 bases between. Germline CDR1 LGHNA, CDR2 YSLEER. CDR3 length: 18 amino acids. The CDR3 protein is CASSQDWFVDNAAYGYTF. CDR3 in DNA: TGCGCCAGCAGCCAAGATTGGTTCGTAGACAATGCAGCCTATGGCTACACCTTC.